This record concerns one T cell receptor (beta chain) sequence. The CDR3 is cut off 3 residues early in the read; its end comes from the germline J gene. This entry belongs to a study of T cells in women clearing cervical HPV infection. Clones were sequenced by immunoSEQ multiplex PCR, and TCRdb holds only the in-frame ones, with some missing. Its listing shows 14,000 or so clones. The length of the CDR3 is 15 residues. The V gene lost 3 bases and the J gene lost 2 bases, with 14 bases spanning the gap. Germline-derived CDR1 and CDR2 are SGHRS and YFSETQ. The source is a woman between 18 and 69 years old with a cervical HPV16 infection that either progressed to CIN3+ or cleared (not recorded which). This chain uses TRBV5-1 with TRBJ2-5; D unresolved. Sequenced sample: blood buffy coat. Here the CDR3 reads CASSSTQGRQETQYF. The covered CDR3 bases are TGCGCCAGCAGCTCCACCCAAGGGCGACAAGAGACC. Combining the CDR3 with reference TRBV5-1 and TRBJ2-5 gives the whole variable domain KAGVTQTPRYLIKTRGQQVTLSCSPISGHRSVSWYQQTPGQGLQFLFEYFSETQRNKGNFPGRFSGRQFSNSRSEMNVSTLELGDSALYLCASSSTQGRQETQYFGPGTRLLVL.